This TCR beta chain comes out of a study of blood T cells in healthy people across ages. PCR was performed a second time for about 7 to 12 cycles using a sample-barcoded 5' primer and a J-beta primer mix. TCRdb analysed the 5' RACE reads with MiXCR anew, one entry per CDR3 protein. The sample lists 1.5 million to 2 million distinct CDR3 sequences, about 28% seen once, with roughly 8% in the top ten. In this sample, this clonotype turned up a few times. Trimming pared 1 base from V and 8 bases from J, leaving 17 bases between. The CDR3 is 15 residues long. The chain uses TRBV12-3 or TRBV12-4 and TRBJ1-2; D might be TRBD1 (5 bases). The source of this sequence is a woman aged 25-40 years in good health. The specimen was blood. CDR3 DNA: TGTGCCAGCAGTTTAGAGGCCTTTGGGGCTCTAGGCTACACCTTC. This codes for CASSLEAFGALGYTF.